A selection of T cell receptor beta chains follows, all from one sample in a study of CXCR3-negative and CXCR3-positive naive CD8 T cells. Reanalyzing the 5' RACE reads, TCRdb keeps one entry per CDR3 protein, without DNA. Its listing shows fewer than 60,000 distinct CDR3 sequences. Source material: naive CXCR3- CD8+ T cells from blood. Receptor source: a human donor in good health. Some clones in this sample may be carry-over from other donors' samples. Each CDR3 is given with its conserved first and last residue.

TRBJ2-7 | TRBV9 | CASSVAPGPGQGPYEQYF
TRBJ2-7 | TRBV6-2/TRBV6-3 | CAPTAGTGVYEQYF
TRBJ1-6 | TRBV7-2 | CASSFASPYNSPLHF
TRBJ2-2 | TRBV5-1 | CASAARNGELFF
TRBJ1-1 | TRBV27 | CASGAGTGAWTEAFF
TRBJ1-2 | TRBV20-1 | CSAATGEGDYGYTF
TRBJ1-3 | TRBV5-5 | CASSDRSGNTIYF
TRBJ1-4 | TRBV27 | CASSLRTALNEKLFF
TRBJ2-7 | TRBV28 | CASSLELAGGPGSYEQYF
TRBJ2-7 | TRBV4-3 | CASSQDGGSSYEQYF
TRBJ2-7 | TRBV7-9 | CASSLGDVSYEQYF
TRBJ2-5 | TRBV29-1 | CSGRLAGWMGIETQYF
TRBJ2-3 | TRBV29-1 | CSVEEWSGGWGTDTQYF
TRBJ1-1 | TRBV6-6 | CASRYAGLVGGTEAFF
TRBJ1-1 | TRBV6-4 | CASSTTYSSLNTEAFF
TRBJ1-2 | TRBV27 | CASSPDDSYGYTF
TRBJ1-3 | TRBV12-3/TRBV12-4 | CASTRQAYSGNTIYF